The sequence of this TCR beta chain was determined in a study of blood T cell repertoires in COVID-19. At the level of the study: From T cells, B-cell-depleted T cells, or PBMCs came the material, which was cDNA or gDNA.

The sample holds one count of this clone. Germline V gives CDR1 MNHEY, CDR2 SVGAGI. Trimming removed 7 bases from V and 6 bases from J; junction bases left unmatched: 7. The CDR3 consists of 14 residues. As originally analysed: Amplifying reference gene primers gave estimates of nucleated cell counts. Sequenced by immunoSEQ multiplex PCR; TCRdb stores in-frame clones only, minus some. The DNA gave D and trimming, while V, J and clone size come from that table. This repertoire shows 350,000 to 450,000 clones, approximately 93% found once; its top ten account for about 0.9%. Participants had their cohort set by participant-reported clinical history. People in the exposed group encountered a COVID-19 case within 2 weeks before entering the study.

The gene calls are TRBV6-5 and TRBJ1-4, with 8 bases matching TRBD1. This receptor was taken from a middle-aged woman who had been exposed to COVID-19. Sequencing was carried out using PBMCs or T cells enriched from blood (not recorded which). This CDR3 is CASKNRGTYEKLFF. The CDR3 DNA reads as TGTGCCAGCAAAAACAGGGGGACCTATGAAAAACTGTTTTTT.